This T cell receptor beta chain is drawn from a study of T cell responses to AZD1222 COVID-19 vaccine. Whole-study context: Second-dose intervals of approximately 4 or approximately 12 weeks were pooled. Findings and limits, study-wide: The study identified only five to seven AZD1222 recipients as seropositive at baseline.

The CDR3 consists of 13 residues. The V gene's germline CDR1 is LGHNA and CDR2 YSLEER. With V trimmed by 1 base and J by 6 bases, 2 bases remained unmatched. A remark on this clone: The antigen is not known.

Some clones are missing from TCRdb's copy, which holds only in-frame ones; the method was immunoSEQ multiplex PCR. The sample consists of roughly 110,000 clones, around 89% of them appearing once. The sequence was obtained from an adult in good health. Sequenced material: peripheral blood, taken on day 0 of AZD1222 vaccination. This sequence joins TRBV4-3 and TRBJ2-7, with TRBD1 identical over 8 bases. The CDR3 DNA sequence: TGCGCCAGCAGCCAAGTACAGGGGGGCGAGCAGTACTTC. This translates into CASSQVQGGEQYF.